This T cell receptor beta chain appears in the sequencing data of a study of circulating CD8 cells and anti-PD-1 response in melanoma. Turning to the study itself: Anti-PD-1 was first-line therapy for about 55% of the 13 patients. Overall study findings and caveats: Peptide assays on expanded sorted subsets replaced tumor-based reactivity testing. At M1, fewer than 8% of TRB clonotypes appeared in multiple subsets.

In this sample, this clonotype is large. The target antigen is unknown. The QIAseq Immune Repertoire TCR panel built the libraries from around 15 ng of total RNA. From the reads, TCRdb called clonotypes with MiXCR, one entry per CDR3 protein. Of over 130 distinct CDR3 sequences in the sample, roughly a tenth were seen once. This CDR3 region has 11 residues. The V end lost 5 bases, the J end lost 4 bases, and 8 bases lay between the germline ends. The germline gives CDR1 GTSNPN, CDR2 SVGIG (reference sequence). From live CD3+CD8+TCRalphabeta+ cells, four PD-1 and/or TIGIT subsets were sorted. Sequences were derived from CD8+ T cells from PBMCs, sampled at baseline or after one month of anti-PD-1 therapy (not recorded which). The sequence was obtained from a human donor with melanoma. V gene TRBV30 combines with J gene TRBJ1-1; D remains ambiguous. The CDR3 DNA is TGTGCCTGGGGGCGCATCACTGAAGCTTTCTTT. As protein: CAWGRITEAFF. Drawing the rest from reference TRBV30 and TRBJ1-1, the complete variable domain is SQTIHQWPATLVQPVGSPLSLECTVEGTSNPNLYWYRQAAGRGLQLLFYSVGIGQISSEVPQNLSASRPQDRQFILSSKKLLLSDSGFYLCAWGRITEAFFGQGTRLTVV.